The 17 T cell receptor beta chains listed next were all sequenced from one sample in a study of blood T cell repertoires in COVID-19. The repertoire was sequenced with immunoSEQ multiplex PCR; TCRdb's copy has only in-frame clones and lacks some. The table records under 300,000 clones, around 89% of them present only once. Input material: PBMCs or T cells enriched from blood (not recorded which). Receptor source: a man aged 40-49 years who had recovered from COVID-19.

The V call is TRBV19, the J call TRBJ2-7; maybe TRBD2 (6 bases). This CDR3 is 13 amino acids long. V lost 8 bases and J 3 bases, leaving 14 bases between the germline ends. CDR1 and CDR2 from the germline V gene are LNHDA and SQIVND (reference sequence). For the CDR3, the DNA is TGTGCCAGTGCTTCAACGGAGGGCTACGAGCAGTACTTC. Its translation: CASASTEGYEQYF.

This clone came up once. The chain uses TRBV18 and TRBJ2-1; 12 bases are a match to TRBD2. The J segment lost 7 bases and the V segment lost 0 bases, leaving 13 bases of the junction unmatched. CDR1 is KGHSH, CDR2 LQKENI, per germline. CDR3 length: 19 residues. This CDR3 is CASSPPQGGLAGGTNEQFF. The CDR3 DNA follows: TGTGCCAGCTCACCACCCCAGGGGGGTCTAGCGGGAGGGACAAATGAGCAGTTCTTC. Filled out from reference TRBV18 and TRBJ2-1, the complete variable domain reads NAGVMQNPRHLVRRRGQEARLRCSPMKGHSHVYWYRQLPEEGLKFMVYLQKENIIDESGMPKERFSAEFPKEGPSILRIQQVVRGDSAAYFCASSPPQGGLAGGTNEQFFGPGTRLTVL.

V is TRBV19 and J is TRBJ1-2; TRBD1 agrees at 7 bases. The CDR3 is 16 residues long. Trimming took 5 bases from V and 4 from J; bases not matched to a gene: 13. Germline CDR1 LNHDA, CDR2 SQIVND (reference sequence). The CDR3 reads CASSPQAGGQIYGYTF. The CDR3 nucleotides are TGTGCCAGTAGTCCCCAGGCAGGGGGACAAATCTATGGCTACACCTTC. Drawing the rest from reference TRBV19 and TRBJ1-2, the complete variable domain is DGGITQSPKYLFRKEGQNVTLSCEQNLNHDAMYWYRQDPGQGLRLIYYSQIVNDFQKGDIAEGYSVSREKKESFPLTVTSAQKNPTAFYLCASSPQAGGQIYGYTFGSGTRLTVV.

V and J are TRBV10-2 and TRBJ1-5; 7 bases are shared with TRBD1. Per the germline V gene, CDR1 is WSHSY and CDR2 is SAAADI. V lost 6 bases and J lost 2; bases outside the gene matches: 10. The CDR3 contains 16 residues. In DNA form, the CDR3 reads TGCGCCAGCAGCAGAGACAGGGTTATTGGCAATCAGCCCCAGCATTTT. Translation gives CASSRDRVIGNQPQHF.

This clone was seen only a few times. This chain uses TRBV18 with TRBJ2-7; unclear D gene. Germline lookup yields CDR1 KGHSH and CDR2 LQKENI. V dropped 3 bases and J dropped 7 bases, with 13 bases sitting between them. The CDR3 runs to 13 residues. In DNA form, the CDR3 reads TGTGCCAGCTCACCCAACTCCGCACGGGAGCAGTACTTC. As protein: CASSPNSAREQYF.

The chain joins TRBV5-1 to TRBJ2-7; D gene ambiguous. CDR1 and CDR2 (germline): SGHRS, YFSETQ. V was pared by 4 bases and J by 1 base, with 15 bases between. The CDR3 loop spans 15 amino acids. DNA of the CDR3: TGCGCCAGCAGCGCCTTTTCGCGGAAGTCCTACGAGCAGTACTTC. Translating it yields CASSAFSRKSYEQYF.

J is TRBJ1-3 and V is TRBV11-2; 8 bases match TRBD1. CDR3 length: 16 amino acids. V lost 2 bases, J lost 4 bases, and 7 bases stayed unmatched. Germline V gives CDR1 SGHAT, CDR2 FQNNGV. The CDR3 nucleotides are TGTGCCAGCAGCTTATTCGGACAGGGAGTCGGAAACACCATATATTTT. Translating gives CASSLFGQGVGNTIYF.

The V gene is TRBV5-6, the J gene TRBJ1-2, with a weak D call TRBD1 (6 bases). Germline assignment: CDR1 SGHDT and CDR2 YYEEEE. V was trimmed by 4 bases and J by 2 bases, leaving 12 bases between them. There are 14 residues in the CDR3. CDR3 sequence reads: CASSMTGDNYGYTF. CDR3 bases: TGTGCCAGCAGCATGACAGGAGACAACTATGGCTACACCTTC.

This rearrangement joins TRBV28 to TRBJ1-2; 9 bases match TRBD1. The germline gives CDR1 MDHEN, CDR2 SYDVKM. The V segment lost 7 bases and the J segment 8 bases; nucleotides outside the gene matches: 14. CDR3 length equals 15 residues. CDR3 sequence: CASTTEPGQGAGYTF. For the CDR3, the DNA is TGTGCCAGCACCACCGAACCGGGACAGGGAGCCGGCTACACCTTC.

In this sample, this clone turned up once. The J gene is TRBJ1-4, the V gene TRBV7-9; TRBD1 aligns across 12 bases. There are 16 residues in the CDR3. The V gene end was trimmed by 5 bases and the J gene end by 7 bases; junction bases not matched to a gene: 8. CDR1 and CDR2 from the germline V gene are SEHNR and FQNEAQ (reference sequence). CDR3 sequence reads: CASSQTRDRGREKLFF. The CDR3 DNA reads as TGTGCCAGCAGCCAAACCCGGGACAGGGGGCGTGAAAAACTGTTTTTT.

The CDR3 region has the DNA TGTGCCAGCAACAACAGGGGTAGGAACACTGAAGCTTTCTTT. It specifies CASNNRGRNTEAFF. The chain joins TRBV2 to TRBJ1-1, with 7 bases that match TRBD1. V lost 7 bases to trimming and J lost 1 base; unmatched junction nucleotides: 6. CDR3 length: 14 residues. CDR1 is SNHLY, CDR2 FYNNEI, per germline.

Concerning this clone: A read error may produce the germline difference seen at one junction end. In DNA form, the CDR3 reads TGTGCTAGCAGCTCGGACAGGCCCAAGCGGACTGAAGCTTTCTTT. Protein product: CASSSDRPKRTEAFF. The chain links TRBV7-7 to TRBJ1-1; 7 bases align to TRBD1. Germline V gene lookup returns CDR1 SSHAT and CDR2 FNYEAQ (reference sequence). This CDR3 is 15 amino acids long.

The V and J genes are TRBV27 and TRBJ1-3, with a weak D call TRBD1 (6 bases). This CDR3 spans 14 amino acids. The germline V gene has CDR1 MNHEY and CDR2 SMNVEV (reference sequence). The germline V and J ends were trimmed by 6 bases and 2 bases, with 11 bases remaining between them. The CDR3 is CASRQGLAGNTIYF. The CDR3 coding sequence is TGTGCCAGCAGACAGGGCTTAGCTGGAAACACCATATATTTT.

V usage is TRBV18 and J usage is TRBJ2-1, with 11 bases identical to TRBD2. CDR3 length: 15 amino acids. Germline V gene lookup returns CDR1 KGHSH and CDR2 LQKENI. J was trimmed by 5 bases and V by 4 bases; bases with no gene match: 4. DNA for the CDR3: TGTGCCAGCTCACTGGGACTAGCGGATAACAATGAGCAGTTCTTC. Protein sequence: CASSLGLADNNEQFF.

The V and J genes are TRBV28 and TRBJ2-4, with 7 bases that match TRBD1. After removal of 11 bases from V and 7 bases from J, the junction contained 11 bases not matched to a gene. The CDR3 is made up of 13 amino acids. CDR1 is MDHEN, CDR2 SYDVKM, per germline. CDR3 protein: CAGSGQVGNIQYF. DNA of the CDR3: TGTGCCGGGTCCGGACAGGTCGGGAACATTCAGTACTTC.

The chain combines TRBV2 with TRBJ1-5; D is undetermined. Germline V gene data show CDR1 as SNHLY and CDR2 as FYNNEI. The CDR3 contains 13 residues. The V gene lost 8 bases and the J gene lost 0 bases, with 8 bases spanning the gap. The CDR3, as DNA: TGTGCCAGCGGCTCGTATAGCAATCAGCCCCAGCATTTT. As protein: CASGSYSNQPQHF.

The CDR3 sequence: CASSRDFALAKNIQYF. CDR3 DNA: TGTGCCAGCAGCAGGGACTTCGCTTTAGCCAAAAACATTCAGTACTTC. The chain carries TRBV11-2 and TRBJ2-4, with D tentatively TRBD2 (6 bases). Germline V gene data show CDR1 as SGHAT and CDR2 as FQNNGV. Trimming shortened V by 5 bases and J by 0 bases, and 14 bases separated the two germline ends. CDR3 length equals 16 residues.